This T cell receptor beta chain was recovered during a study of blood T cells in healthy people across ages. The CDR3 spans 16 residues. Germline V gene data show CDR1 as LGHNA and CDR2 as YSLEER. Primed by a sample-barcoded 5' primer and a J-beta primer mix, a second PCR proceeded for 7 to 11 cycles. TCRdb itself ran the 5' RACE reads through MiXCR, one entry per CDR3 protein. This table holds around 1.7 million distinct CDR3 sequences, under 30% found once. As to this clonotype: Compared with germline, one end of the junction differs, possibly owing to a read error.

The TCR originated in a woman aged 30 to 39 in good health. The chain links TRBV4-3 to TRBJ2-7; D not resolved. The sequenced material came from blood. The CDR3: CVSSQDAGLPSYEQYF. The CDR3 region has the DNA TGCGTCAGCAGCCAAGACGCAGGCCTCCCCTCCTACGAGCAGTACTTC.